The 5 T cell receptor beta chains below come from one sample, sequenced in a study of cytomegalovirus exposure and HLA in healthy donors. It was with 60 Vbeta and 13 Jbeta primers that the PCR ran. The repertoire was sequenced with immunoSEQ multiplex PCR; TCRdb's copy has only in-frame clones and lacks some. The data contain under 300,000 clones, about 93% of them singletons. Sequenced material: PBMCs. These receptors came from a girl between 2 and 10 years old in good health and CMV-seronegative.

The V and J genes are TRBV6-1 and TRBJ2-7; 16 nucleotides match TRBD2. The CDR3 is 16 amino acids. CDR1 and CDR2 (germline): MNHNS, SASEGT. Trimming cost V 3 bases and J 7 bases; bases outside gene matches: 6. The CDR3 loop is CASSEGLAGGPEEQYF. CDR3 bases: TGTGCCAGCAGTGAGGGACTAGCGGGAGGGCCAGAGGAGCAGTACTTC.

The chain carries TRBV6-1 and TRBJ1-1; D gene uncertain. This CDR3 has 14 amino acids. Looked up from germline, CDR1 is MNHNS and CDR2 is SASEGT. The germline V and J ends were trimmed by 4 bases and 1 base, with 10 bases remaining between them. CDR3 coding DNA: TGTGCCAGCAGTGTATCGGTAGAGAACACTGAAGCTTTCTTT. Translating it yields CASSVSVENTEAFF.

V gene TRBV19 combines with J gene TRBJ1-1; D unresolved. Germline V CDR1 and CDR2: LNHDA, SQIVND (reference sequence). The CDR3 has 15 amino acids. The V gene lost 0 bases and the J gene lost 4 bases, with 12 bases spanning the gap. The CDR3 DNA is TGTGCCAGTAGTATAGATCACGGGGTTGGCACTGAAGCTTTCTTT. It is translated as CASSIDHGVGTEAFF.

This chain uses TRBV9 with TRBJ2-2; 8 bases line up with TRBD2. CDR1 is SGDLS and CDR2 is YYNGEE in the germline V gene. Losses at the gene ends were 0 bases for V and 6 bases for J; bases not matched to a gene: 4. The CDR3 totals 15 residues. CDR3 loop: CASSVAGGPSGELFF. The CDR3, as DNA: TGTGCCAGCAGCGTAGCGGGGGGGCCGTCCGGGGAGCTGTTTTTT.

The genes are TRBV5-8 and TRBJ2-4, with 7 bases aligning to TRBD1. The germline V gene has CDR1 SGHTS and CDR2 YDEGEE. V shed 6 bases and J 6 bases; nucleotides not matched to a gene: 6. This CDR3 spans 13 amino acids. CDR3 sequence reads: CASTTGQRNIQYF. The CDR3 nucleotides read TGTGCCAGCACTACGGGACAGAGAAACATTCAGTACTTC.